The 4 T cell receptor beta chains reported below all come from one sample, sequenced in a study of molecular identifiers for immune sequencing clone quantification. Using its own MiXCR run on the PCR reads, TCRdb lists one record per CDR3 protein. Here the sample spans some 100,000 distinct CDR3 sequences, about 20% being singletons. What was sequenced was naive CD8+ T cells from blood, with Jurkat cell RNA spiked in. Specified subset: FACS-sorted CD8+CD4-CCR7+CD45RA+ naive T cells. These receptors came from a human donor in good health. Some libraries in this study had Jurkat cell RNA spiked in.

This clonotype was found many times. The rearrangement uses TRBV27 and TRBJ2-7, with D unclear. Germline CDR1 is MNHEY and CDR2 is SMNVEV (reference sequence). Trimming shortened V by 2 bases and J by 2 bases, and 10 bases separated the two germline ends. The CDR3 is 14 residues long. CDR3 in amino acids: CASSLKYIAYEQYF. The CDR3, as DNA: TGTGCCAGCAGTTTAAAGTACATAGCCTACGAGCAGTACTTC.

The gene calls are TRBV7-6 and TRBJ1-4, with a weak D call TRBD1 (6 bases). The ends were cut back, 5 bases at V and 4 bases at J, with 23 bases in the middle. CDR1 and CDR2 (germline): SGHVS, FNYEAQ. The CDR3 length is 18 residues. The CDR3 region has the DNA TGTGCCAGCAGCCAAGGACAGCCCCGCGGGCCCTTTAATGAAAAACTGTTTTTT. This gives the protein CASSQGQPRGPFNEKLFF.

For this clonotype: The junction departs from germline at one end; a sequencing error may be responsible. V gene TRBV4-3 combines with J gene TRBJ2-7; 10 nucleotides align to TRBD2. The CDR3 extends over 18 amino acids. Germline lookup yields CDR1 LGHNA and CDR2 YSLEER. The CDR3 is CASGQEQFRLAGDYEQYF. Written as DNA, the CDR3 is TGCGCCAGCGGCCAAGAACAATTTCGGCTAGCGGGGGACTACGAGCAGTACTTC.

This clonotype was recorded at least ten times. The rearrangement joins TRBV10-3 to TRBJ2-1; 11 nucleotides agree with TRBD1. This CDR3 is 14 amino acids long. The junction had 4 bases not matched to a gene; V was cut back by 5 bases and J by 7 bases. Germline V gene sequence: CDR1 ENHRY, CDR2 SYGVKD. The CDR3 coding sequence is TGTGCCATCAGTTCGGGACAGGGGGGGAATGAGCAGTTCTTC. Its protein is CAISSGQGGNEQFF.